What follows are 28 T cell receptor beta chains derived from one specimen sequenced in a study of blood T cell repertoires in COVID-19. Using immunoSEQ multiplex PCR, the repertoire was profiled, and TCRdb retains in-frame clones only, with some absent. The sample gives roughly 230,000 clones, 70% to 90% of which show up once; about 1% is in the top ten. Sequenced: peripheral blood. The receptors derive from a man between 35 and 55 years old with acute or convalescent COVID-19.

CDR3: CASSGEQGWDNEQFF. The CDR3 region has the DNA TGCGCCAGCAGCGGGGAACAGGGCTGGGACAATGAGCAGTTCTTC. The genes are TRBV5-1 and TRBJ2-1; possible D gene TRBD1, 6 bases. This CDR3 is built from 15 residues. V lost 4 bases to trimming and J lost 5 bases, with 16 bases between them. The germline V gene encodes CDR1 SGHRS and CDR2 YFSETQ.

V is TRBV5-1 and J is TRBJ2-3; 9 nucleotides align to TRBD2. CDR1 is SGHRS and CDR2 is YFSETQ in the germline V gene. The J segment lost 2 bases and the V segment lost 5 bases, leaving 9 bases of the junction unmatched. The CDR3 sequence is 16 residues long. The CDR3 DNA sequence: TGCGCCAGCAGTAAGGGGACTAGCCCCTCCACAGATACGCAGTATTTT. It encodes CASSKGTSPSTDTQYF. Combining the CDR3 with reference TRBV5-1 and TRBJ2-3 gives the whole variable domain KAGVTQTPRYLIKTRGQQVTLSCSPISGHRSVSWYQQTPGQGLQFLFEYFSETQRNKGNFPGRFSGRQFSNSRSEMNVSTLELGDSALYLCASSKGTSPSTDTQYFGPGTRLTVL.

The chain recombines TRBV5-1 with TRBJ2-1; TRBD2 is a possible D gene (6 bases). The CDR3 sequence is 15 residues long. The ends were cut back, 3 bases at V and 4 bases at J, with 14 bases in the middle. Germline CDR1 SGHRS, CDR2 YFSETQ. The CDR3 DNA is TGCGCCAGCAGCTCGGGACTTGACGGATACAATGAGCAGTTCTTC. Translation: CASSSGLDGYNEQFF.

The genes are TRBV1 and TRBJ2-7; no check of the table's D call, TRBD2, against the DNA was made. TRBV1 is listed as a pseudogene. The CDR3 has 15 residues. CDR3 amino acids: CTSSQASGDNYEQYF. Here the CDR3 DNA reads TGCACCAGCAGCCAAGCTAGCGGAGACAACTACGAGCAGTACTTC.

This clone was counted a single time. The CDR3: CASSAETGPSYEQYF. Written as DNA, the CDR3 is TGTGCCAGCAGTGCTGAGACAGGCCCGTCCTACGAGCAGTACTTC. V usage is TRBV2 and J usage is TRBJ2-7; D perhaps matches TRBD1 (6 bases). The germline gives CDR1 SNHLY, CDR2 FYNNEI. CDR3 length: 15 amino acids. V was trimmed by 4 bases and J by 1 base, leaving 14 bases between them.

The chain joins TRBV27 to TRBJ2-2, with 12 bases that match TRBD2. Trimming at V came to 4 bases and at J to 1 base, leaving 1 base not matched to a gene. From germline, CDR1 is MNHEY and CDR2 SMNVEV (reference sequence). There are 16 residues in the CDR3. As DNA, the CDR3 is TGTGCCAGCAGTTCACTAGCGGGGGGGAACACCGGGGAGCTGTTTTTT. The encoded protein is CASSSLAGGNTGELFF.

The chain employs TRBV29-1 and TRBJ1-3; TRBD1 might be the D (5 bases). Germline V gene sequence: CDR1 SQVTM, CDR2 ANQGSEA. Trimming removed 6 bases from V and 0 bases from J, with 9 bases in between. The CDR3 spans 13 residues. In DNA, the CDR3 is TGCAGCGTCGGACAAAGCTCTGGAAACACCATATATTTT. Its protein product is CSVGQSSGNTIYF.

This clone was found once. CDR3 in DNA: TGTGCCAGCAGCTTAGATTCGGGGAAAAACGGAGCTTTCTTT. It specifies CASSLDSGKNGAFF. The genes are TRBV13 and TRBJ1-1, with D unclear. The CDR3 has 14 amino acids. Germline V gene lookup returns CDR1 PRHDT and CDR2 FYEKMQ (reference sequence). V was trimmed by 1 base and J by 10 bases, leaving 16 bases between them.

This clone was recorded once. The CDR3 DNA reads as TGTGCCATCAGTGAATCGGGGGGGGACACTGAAGCTTTCTTT. It encodes CAISESGGDTEAFF. The chain recombines TRBV10-3 with TRBJ1-1; TRBD1 is a possible D gene (5 bases). CDR3 length: 14 residues. V dropped 3 bases and J dropped 3 bases, with 11 bases sitting between them. In germline, CDR1 is ENHRY, CDR2 SYGVKD.

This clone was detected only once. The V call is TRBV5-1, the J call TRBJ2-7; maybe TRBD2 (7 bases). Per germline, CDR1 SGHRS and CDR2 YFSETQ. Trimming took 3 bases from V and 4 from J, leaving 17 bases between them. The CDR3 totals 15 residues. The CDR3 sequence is CASSSYGGARYEQYF. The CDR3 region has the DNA TGCGCCAGCAGCTCCTATGGGGGGGCAAGGTACGAGCAGTACTTC.

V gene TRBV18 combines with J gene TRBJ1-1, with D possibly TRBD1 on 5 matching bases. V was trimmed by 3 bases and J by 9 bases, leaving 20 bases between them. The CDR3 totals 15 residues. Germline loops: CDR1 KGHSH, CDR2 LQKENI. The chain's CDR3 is CASSPEKGDTGKAFF. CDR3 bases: TGTGCCAGCTCACCCGAGAAAGGGGATACGGGTAAAGCTTTCTTT.

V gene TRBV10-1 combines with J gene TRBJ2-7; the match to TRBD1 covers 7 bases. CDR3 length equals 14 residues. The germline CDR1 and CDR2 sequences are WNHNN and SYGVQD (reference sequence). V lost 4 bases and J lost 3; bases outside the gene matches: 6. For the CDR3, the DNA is TGCGCCAGCAGTGTCGGGACAGCCTTCTACGAGCAGTACTTC. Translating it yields CASSVGTAFYEQYF.

CDR3 residues: CASSFAEASNSPLHF. The CDR3 DNA follows: TGTGCCAGCAGCTTCGCCGAGGCTTCAAATTCACCCCTCCACTTT. The chain joins TRBV5-4 to TRBJ1-6; D call uncertain. The CDR3 runs to 15 residues. Germline V gene data show CDR1 as SGHNT and CDR2 as YYREEE (reference sequence). The V and J ends lost 2 bases and 7 bases respectively, with 13 bases between them.

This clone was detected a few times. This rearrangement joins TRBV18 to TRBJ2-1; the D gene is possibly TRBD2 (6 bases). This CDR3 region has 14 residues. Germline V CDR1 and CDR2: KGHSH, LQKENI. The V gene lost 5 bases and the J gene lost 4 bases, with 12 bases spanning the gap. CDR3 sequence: CASSSEGTYNEQFF. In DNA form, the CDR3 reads TGTGCCAGCTCATCGGAGGGGACTTACAATGAGCAGTTCTTC.

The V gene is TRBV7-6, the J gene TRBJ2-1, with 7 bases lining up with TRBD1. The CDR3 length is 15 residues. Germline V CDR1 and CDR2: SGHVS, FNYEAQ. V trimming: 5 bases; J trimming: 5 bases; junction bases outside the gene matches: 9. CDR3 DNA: TGTGCCAGCAGCGCACGGGGACAGCGAAACAATGAGCAGTTCTTC. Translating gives CASSARGQRNNEQFF.

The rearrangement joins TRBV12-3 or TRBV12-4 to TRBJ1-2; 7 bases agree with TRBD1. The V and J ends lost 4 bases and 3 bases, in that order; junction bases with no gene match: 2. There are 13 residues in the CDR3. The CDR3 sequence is CASSSQGDYGYTF. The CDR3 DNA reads TGTGCCAGCAGTTCTCAGGGGGACTATGGCTACACCTTC.

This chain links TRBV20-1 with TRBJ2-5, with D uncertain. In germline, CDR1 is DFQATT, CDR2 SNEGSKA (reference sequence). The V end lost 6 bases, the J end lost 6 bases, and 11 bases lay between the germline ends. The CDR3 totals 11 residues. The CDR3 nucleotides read TGCAGTGCCCTTTCTAGGAAGACCCAGTACTTC. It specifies CSALSRKTQYF.

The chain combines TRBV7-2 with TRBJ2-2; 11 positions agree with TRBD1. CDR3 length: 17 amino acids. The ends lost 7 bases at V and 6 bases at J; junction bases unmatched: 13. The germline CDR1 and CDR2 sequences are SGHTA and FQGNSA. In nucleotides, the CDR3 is TGTGCCAGCACCGTTGGACAGGGGGCGATCTTTGCCGGGGAGCTGTTTTTT. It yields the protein CASTVGQGAIFAGELFF.

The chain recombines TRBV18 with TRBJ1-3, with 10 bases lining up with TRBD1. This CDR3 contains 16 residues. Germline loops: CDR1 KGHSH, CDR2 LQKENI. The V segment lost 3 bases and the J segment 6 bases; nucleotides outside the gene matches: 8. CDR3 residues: CASSPDRDRGVNTIYF. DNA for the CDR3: TGTGCCAGCTCACCCGACCGGGACAGGGGAGTAAACACCATATATTTT.

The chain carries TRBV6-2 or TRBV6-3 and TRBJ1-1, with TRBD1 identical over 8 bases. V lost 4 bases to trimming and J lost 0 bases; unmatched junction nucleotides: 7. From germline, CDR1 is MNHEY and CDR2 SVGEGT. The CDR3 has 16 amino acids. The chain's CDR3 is CASSSGGISLNTEAFF. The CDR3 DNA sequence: TGTGCCAGCAGTTCAGGGGGCATTTCGCTGAACACTGAAGCTTTCTTT.

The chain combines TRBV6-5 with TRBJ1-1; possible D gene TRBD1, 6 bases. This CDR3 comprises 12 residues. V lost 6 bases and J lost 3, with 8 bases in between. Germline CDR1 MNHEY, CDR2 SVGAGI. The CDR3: CASSTGYTEAFF. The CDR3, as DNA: TGTGCCAGCAGCACAGGGTACACTGAAGCTTTCTTT.

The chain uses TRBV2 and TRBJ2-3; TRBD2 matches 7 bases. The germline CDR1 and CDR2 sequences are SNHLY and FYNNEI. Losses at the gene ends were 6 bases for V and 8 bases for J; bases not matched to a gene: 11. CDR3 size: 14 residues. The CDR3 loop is CASSRTSRGGTQYF. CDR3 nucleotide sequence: TGTGCCAGCAGCCGGACAAGCCGCGGGGGTACGCAGTATTTT.

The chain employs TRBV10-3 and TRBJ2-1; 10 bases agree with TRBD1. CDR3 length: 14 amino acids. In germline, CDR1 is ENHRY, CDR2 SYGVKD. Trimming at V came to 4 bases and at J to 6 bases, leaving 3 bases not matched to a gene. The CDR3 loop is CAISVGTGVNEQFF. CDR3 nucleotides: TGTGCCATCAGTGTAGGGACAGGGGTCAATGAGCAGTTCTTC.

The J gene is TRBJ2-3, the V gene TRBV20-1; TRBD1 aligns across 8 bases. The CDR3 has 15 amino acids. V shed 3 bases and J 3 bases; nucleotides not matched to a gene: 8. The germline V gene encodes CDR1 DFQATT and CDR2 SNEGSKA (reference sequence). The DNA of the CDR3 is TGCAGTGCTAGTTCTCGGACAGGGTTGACAGATACGCAGTATTTT. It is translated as CSASSRTGLTDTQYF.

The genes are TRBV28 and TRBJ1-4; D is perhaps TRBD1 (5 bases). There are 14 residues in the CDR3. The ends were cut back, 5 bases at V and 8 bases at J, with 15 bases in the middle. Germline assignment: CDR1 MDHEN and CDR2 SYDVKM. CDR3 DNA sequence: TGTGCCAGCAGTCCGCCGGGGGTTAGGGAAAAACTGTTTTTT. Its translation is CASSPPGVREKLFF. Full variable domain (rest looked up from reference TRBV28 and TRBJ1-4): DVKVTQSSRYLVKRTGEKVFLECVQDMDHENMFWYRQDPGLGLRLIYFSYDVKMKEKGDIPEGYSVSREKKERFSLILESASTNQTSMYLCASSPPGVREKLFFGSGTQLSVL.

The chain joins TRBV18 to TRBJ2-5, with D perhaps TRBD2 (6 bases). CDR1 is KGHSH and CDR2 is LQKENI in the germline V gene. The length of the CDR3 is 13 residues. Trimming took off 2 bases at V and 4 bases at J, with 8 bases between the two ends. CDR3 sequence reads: CASSPRGGETQYF. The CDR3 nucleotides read TGTGCCAGCTCACCAAGGGGAGGAGAGACCCAGTACTTC.

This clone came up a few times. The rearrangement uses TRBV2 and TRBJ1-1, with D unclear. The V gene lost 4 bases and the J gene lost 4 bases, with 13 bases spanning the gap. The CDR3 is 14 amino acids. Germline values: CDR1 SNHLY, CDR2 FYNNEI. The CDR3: CASSAEGYGTEAFF. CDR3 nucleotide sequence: TGTGCCAGCAGTGCCGAGGGTTATGGCACTGAAGCTTTCTTT.

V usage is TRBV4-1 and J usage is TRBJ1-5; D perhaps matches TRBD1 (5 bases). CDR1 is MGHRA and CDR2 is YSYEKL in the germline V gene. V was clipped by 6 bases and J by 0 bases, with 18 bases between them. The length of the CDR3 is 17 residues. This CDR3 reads CASSIFFRGDSNQPQHF. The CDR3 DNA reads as TGCGCCAGCAGTATATTTTTCCGGGGGGATAGCAATCAGCCCCAGCATTTT.